The T cell receptor beta chain under discussion was sequenced for a study of response to subunit inactivated influenza vaccine. General observations from the study: A suggestion made by the authors is that each seasonal influenza vaccination recruits few new T cells.

The CDR3 is made up of 18 amino acids. CDR1 is DFQATT, CDR2 SNEGSKA, per germline (reference sequence). The V end lost 3 bases, the J end lost 4 bases, and 25 bases lay between the germline ends. Comments on this clonotype: Its specificity is unknown.

TCRdb re-derived calls from the RT-PCR reads in MiXCR, one entry per CDR3 protein. The top ten hold 9.5% to 15% of the sample, which has around 160,000 distinct CDR3 sequences, roughly a tenth seen once. Sequenced material: non-naive T cells sorted from PBMCs, taken 40 to 50 days after vaccination. The sequence was collected from a man over 45 who received an inactivated influenza vaccine. The chain combines TRBV20-1 with TRBJ1-5; D perhaps matches TRBD1 (5 bases). The CDR3 loop is CSARIEDIQGPGNQPQHF. In DNA form, the CDR3 reads TGCAGTGCTAGGATCGAGGACATTCAAGGCCCCGGGAATCAGCCCCAGCATTTT.